These 10 T cell receptor beta chains were sequenced from one sample in a study of blood T cell repertoires in COVID-19. Sequencing was performed with immunoSEQ multiplex PCR; in TCRdb, only in-frame clones are kept and a portion is missing. The sample holds roughly 100,000 clones, 85% to 95% seen once. The sequencing input was peripheral blood. These receptors all come from a man in his forties or fifties with active COVID-19.

The chain uses TRBV5-1 and TRBJ1-1; 7 positions agree with TRBD1. In germline, CDR1 is SGHRS, CDR2 YFSETQ. The ends lost 4 bases at V and 1 base at J; junction bases unmatched: 7. The CDR3 length is 15 residues. The CDR3 sequence is CASSLPGQTNTEAFF. CDR3 nucleotide sequence: TGCGCCAGCAGCCTTCCGGGACAGACGAACACTGAAGCTTTCTTT.

V gene TRBV24-1 combines with J gene TRBJ2-3; 9 bases align to TRBD2. Trimming removed 4 bases from V and 6 bases from J; junction bases left unmatched: 13. The CDR3 consists of 17 residues. Germline V CDR1 and CDR2: KGHDR, SFDVKD. CDR3: CATSDQGLAPGPDTQYF. CDR3 nucleotide sequence: TGTGCCACCAGTGACCAGGGACTAGCCCCAGGCCCCGATACGCAGTATTTT.

This clone was seen once. The chain couples TRBV28 to TRBJ2-1, with TRBD1 matching over 7 bases. Germline V gene sequence: CDR1 MDHEN, CDR2 SYDVKM. V was pared by 5 bases and J by 7 bases, with 11 bases of the junction left unmatched. This CDR3 contains 15 residues. CDR3: CASSTTGTGVNEQFF. As DNA, the CDR3 is TGTGCCAGCAGTACAACCGGCACAGGGGTTAATGAGCAGTTCTTC.

The chain carries TRBV7-3 and TRBJ2-3; TRBD2 aligns across 8 bases. CDR1 and CDR2 from the germline V gene are SGHTA and FQGTGA. V gave up 3 bases and J gave up 4 bases; unmatched junction bases: 9. The CDR3 is 16 amino acids. Written as DNA, the CDR3 is TGTGCCAGCAGCTTGTTAGCGGGACTTTCCCCAGATACGCAGTATTTT. This codes for CASSLLAGLSPDTQYF.

Written as DNA, the CDR3 is TGCGCCAGCAGCCAGCCGGACAGGGATTGGAATGGCTACACCTTC. The encoded protein is CASSQPDRDWNGYTF. The chain has TRBV4-1 and TRBJ1-2; 8 positions match TRBD1. V was clipped by 3 bases and J by 6 bases; unmatched bases: 9. The CDR3 consists of 15 residues. Germline CDR1 and CDR2: MGHRA and YSYEKL.

V usage is TRBV25-1 and J usage is TRBJ2-3, with TRBD1 matching 7 bases. Germline V gene data show CDR1 as MGHDK and CDR2 as SYGVNS. Trimming took 6 bases from V and 3 from J; bases not matched to a gene: 6. This CDR3 region has 14 residues. The CDR3 here is CASSRDRPTDTQYF. The CDR3 DNA is TGTGCCAGCAGCCGGGACAGACCAACAGATACGCAGTATTTT.

This chain links TRBV18 with TRBJ1-1; TRBD1 matches 8 bases. V was pared by 5 bases and J by 4 bases, with 6 bases of the junction left unmatched. The CDR3 is made up of 14 amino acids. Germline V CDR1 and CDR2: KGHSH, LQKENI. The CDR3 protein is CASSTDRARTEAFF. The DNA of the CDR3 is TGTGCCAGCTCAACGGACAGGGCACGCACTGAAGCTTTCTTT. The whole variable domain, remainder taken from reference TRBV18 and TRBJ1-1, is NAGVMQNPRHLVRRRGQEARLRCSPMKGHSHVYWYRQLPEEGLKFMVYLQKENIIDESGMPKERFSAEFPKEGPSILRIQQVVRGDSAAYFCASSTDRARTEAFFGQGTRLTVV.

The chain employs TRBV19 and TRBJ1-1; D gene unclear. Germline loops: CDR1 LNHDA, CDR2 SQIVND (reference sequence). V was trimmed by 5 bases and J by 4 bases, leaving 14 bases between them. The CDR3 is 14 amino acids. The DNA of the CDR3 is TGTGCCAGTAGTCCACCGGCCGCGGGCACTGAAGCTTTCTTT. This codes for CASSPPAAGTEAFF.

This chain uses TRBV15 with TRBJ1-4; 8 bases agree with TRBD1. The V gene's germline CDR1 is LNHNV and CDR2 YYDKDF (reference sequence). The CDR3 sequence is 16 residues long. Unmatched junction bases numbered 8, after V lost 0 bases and J lost 8 bases. The chain's CDR3 is CATSRDLTGGGEKLFF. CDR3 nucleotides: TGTGCCACCAGCAGAGATCTAACAGGGGGTGGAGAAAAACTGTTTTTT.

The chain recombines TRBV4-2 with TRBJ1-2, with D possibly TRBD1 on 5 matching bases. V was pared by 0 bases and J by 0 bases, with 11 bases between. The length of the CDR3 is 16 residues. CDR1 LGHNA and CDR2 YNFKEQ come from the germline V gene. Here the CDR3 DNA reads TGTGCCAGCAGCCAAGATCGGGGGGTACCTAACTATGGCTACACCTTC. It codes for CASSQDRGVPNYGYTF.